A single sample gave rise to the 19 T cell receptor beta chains below, sequenced in a study of T cell changes during pregnancy in multiple sclerosis. Assay used: immunoSEQ multiplex PCR; TCRdb lists only in-frame clones, some missing. The sample has tens of thousands of clones, 90% to 95% seen once. The specimen comprised peripheral blood, sampled in the first trimester of pregnancy. These receptors all stem from a female donor in good health, enrolled as a control in a pregnancy study.

The genes are TRBV5-1 and TRBJ2-3, with D maybe TRBD2 (5 bases). The CDR3 spans 14 residues. Looked up from germline, CDR1 is SGHRS and CDR2 is YFSETQ. Trimming took 0 bases from V and 4 from J, leaving 9 bases between them. Written as DNA, the CDR3 is TGCGCCAGCAGCTTGGAAGGGAGCGCAGATACGCAGTATTTT. Its protein is CASSLEGSADTQYF.

The chain uses TRBV29-1 and TRBJ1-2, with 8 bases lining up with TRBD1. Germline CDR1 is SQVTM and CDR2 is ANQGSEA. This CDR3 has 13 amino acids. J lost 4 bases, V lost 7 bases, and 8 bases had no gene match. CDR3 coding DNA: TGCAGCGCAGGACAGGGACTGGGCTATGGCTACACCTTC. It is translated as CSAGQGLGYGYTF.

The chain couples TRBV11-3 to TRBJ2-1, with a weak D call TRBD1 (6 bases). CDR3 length: 15 residues. V was cut by 5 bases and J by 5 bases, with 16 bases left in between. CDR1 and CDR2 from the germline V gene are SGHNT and YENEEA. The CDR3 here is CASSPTPTGNNEQFF. The CDR3 nucleotides are TGTGCCAGCAGCCCGACCCCCACAGGGAACAATGAGCAGTTCTTC.

The chain uses TRBV5-4 and TRBJ1-2; D unresolved. V lost 5 bases and J lost 3, with 11 bases in between. Germline CDR1 and CDR2: SGHNT and YYREEE (reference sequence). This CDR3 has 13 residues. This chain's CDR3 is CASRLDTDYGYTF. The CDR3 coding sequence is TGTGCCAGCAGGCTTGACACGGACTATGGCTACACCTTC.

V usage is TRBV7-9 and J usage is TRBJ1-2; 7 bases map to TRBD1. The CDR3 is made up of 16 amino acids. The germline CDR1 and CDR2 sequences are SEHNR and FQNEAQ (reference sequence). J was trimmed by 1 base and V by 4 bases; bases with no gene match: 9. Here the CDR3 reads CASSSGQEAHNYGYTF. DNA for the CDR3: TGTGCCAGCAGCTCCGGACAGGAGGCTCATAACTATGGCTACACCTTC.

The rearrangement links TRBV2 to TRBJ1-2; 7 bases line up with TRBD1. The V segment lost 6 bases and the J segment 0 bases; nucleotides outside the gene matches: 4. From germline, CDR1 is SNHLY and CDR2 FYNNEI. The CDR3 runs to 14 residues. CDR3 protein: CASSGTASNYGYTF. Here the CDR3 DNA reads TGTGCCAGCAGCGGGACAGCCTCTAACTATGGCTACACCTTC.

The rearrangement links TRBV5-1 to TRBJ1-2; 7 nucleotides align to TRBD1. Germline lookup yields CDR1 SGHRS and CDR2 YFSETQ. Losses at the gene ends were 4 bases for V and 2 bases for J; bases not matched to a gene: 2. The CDR3 contains 13 residues. The chain's CDR3 is CASSPTGNYGYTF. As DNA, the CDR3 is TGCGCCAGCAGCCCGACAGGGAACTATGGCTACACCTTC.

The genes are TRBV27 and TRBJ2-4; possibly TRBD1 for D (5 bases). Trimming stripped 5 bases from V and 8 bases from J, with 13 bases between. This CDR3 comprises 13 residues. The germline V gene encodes CDR1 MNHEY and CDR2 SMNVEV (reference sequence). The CDR3: CASSPLRADIQYF. The CDR3 DNA sequence: TGTGCCAGCAGTCCCCTCAGGGCGGACATTCAGTACTTC.

The chain joins TRBV6-1 to TRBJ1-5; TRBD1 matches 8 bases. From germline, CDR1 is MNHNS and CDR2 SASEGT. V was pared by 7 bases and J by 6 bases, with 5 bases of the junction left unmatched. The CDR3 runs 13 residues. CDR3 protein: CASNRQGSQPQHF. DNA of the CDR3: TGTGCCAGCAATCGACAGGGGAGTCAGCCCCAGCATTTT.

This clone has just a few counts. CDR3 coding DNA: TGCAGCGCAGGGGATCCCGACACTGAAGCTTTCTTT. This codes for CSAGDPDTEAFF. The chain uses TRBV29-1 and TRBJ1-1; a possible D gene is TRBD1 (6 bases). CDR3 size: 12 residues. Trimming removed 7 bases from V and 3 bases from J, with 12 bases in between. CDR1 is SQVTM, CDR2 ANQGSEA, per germline.

The chain recombines TRBV27 with TRBJ2-3; 11 nucleotides line up with TRBD2. This CDR3 spans 15 amino acids. After removal of 5 bases from V and 3 bases from J, the junction contained 4 bases not matched to a gene. From germline, CDR1 is MNHEY and CDR2 SMNVEV (reference sequence). The chain's CDR3 is CASSQRLAGTDTQYF. For the CDR3, the DNA is TGTGCCAGCAGTCAGAGACTAGCGGGGACAGATACGCAGTATTTT.

V gene TRBV15 combines with J gene TRBJ2-3, with 8 positions matching TRBD2. This CDR3 comprises 18 residues. The J segment lost 0 bases and the V segment lost 0 bases, leaving 8 bases of the junction unmatched. Germline CDR1 and CDR2: LNHNV and YYDKDF (reference sequence). The CDR3 spells CATSRDATSVTSTDTQYF. As DNA, the CDR3 is TGTGCCACCAGCAGAGACGCGACTAGCGTAACTAGCACAGATACGCAGTATTTT. The full variable domain, completed using reference TRBV15 and TRBJ2-3, is DAMVIQNPRYQVTQFGKPVTLSCSQTLNHNVMYWYQQKSSQAPKLLFHYYDKDFNNEADTPDNFQSRRPNTSFCFLDIRSPGLGDTAMYLCATSRDATSVTSTDTQYFGPGTRLTVL.

The V and J genes are TRBV5-1 and TRBJ2-5; a possible D gene is TRBD2 (6 bases). This CDR3 has 16 amino acids. Trimming shortened V by 0 bases and J by 1 base, and 13 bases separated the two germline ends. The germline gives CDR1 SGHRS, CDR2 YFSETQ. The DNA for the CDR3 is TGCGCCAGCAGCTTGGGGGGGAGGTCCTCCCAAGAGACCCAGTACTTC. It codes for CASSLGGRSSQETQYF.

The genes are TRBV11-2 and TRBJ2-2, with D possibly being TRBD1 (5 bases). The CDR3 loop spans 15 amino acids. V was clipped by 5 bases and J by 2 bases, with 12 bases between them. Germline assignment: CDR1 SGHAT and CDR2 FQNNGV. The CDR3 sequence is CASSRNQGNTGELFF. CDR3 sequence (DNA): TGTGCCAGCAGCCGAAACCAGGGCAACACCGGGGAGCTGTTTTTT. Full variable domain (remainder filled in from reference TRBV11-2 and TRBJ2-2): EAGVAQSPRYKIIEKRQSVAFWCNPISGHATLYWYQQILGQGPKLLIQFQNNGVVDDSQLPKDRFSAERLKGVDSTLKIQPAKLEDSAVYLCASSRNQGNTGELFFGEGSRLTVL.

The CDR3 DNA is TGTGCCAGCACCCCCCCCGGGAGTCGGGAGACCCAGTACTTC. Amino acids: CASTPPGSRETQYF. The chain combines TRBV6-5 with TRBJ2-5, with TRBD2 as a possible D gene (6 bases). Germline CDR1 is MNHEY and CDR2 is SVGAGI. The CDR3 contains 14 residues. The V end was cut by 7 bases, the J end by 5 bases, with 17 bases between.

The V gene is TRBV7-9, the J gene TRBJ2-5; TRBD1 might be the D (5 bases). This CDR3 spans 15 amino acids. Germline-derived CDR1 and CDR2 are SEHNR and FQNEAQ (reference sequence). Trimming pared 4 bases from V and 1 base from J, leaving 13 bases between. The CDR3 DNA reads as TGTGCCAGCAGCTCCGAAAAGGGGTCCCAAGAGACCCAGTACTTC. Translating gives CASSSEKGSQETQYF.

The gene calls are TRBV4-1 and TRBJ2-1; D remains unclear. Trimming stripped 4 bases from V and 0 bases from J, with 13 bases between. This CDR3 has 16 amino acids. Germline V gene data show CDR1 as MGHRA and CDR2 as YSYEKL. CDR3 coding DNA: TGCGCCAGCAGCCCAGATTCGAGGTCCTCCTACAATGAGCAGTTCTTC. Protein: CASSPDSRSSYNEQFF.

The chain links TRBV27 to TRBJ1-2; perhaps TRBD1 as D (5 bases). Trimming cost V 5 bases and J 0 bases, with 13 bases left between them. This CDR3 has 15 residues. CDR1 MNHEY and CDR2 SMNVEV come from the germline V gene (reference sequence). CDR3 DNA sequence: TGTGCCAGCAGTATGGGGCGTGGACCTAACTATGGCTACACCTTC. Its translation: CASSMGRGPNYGYTF.

J is TRBJ2-2 and V is TRBV5-1; TRBD2 aligns across 10 bases. V lost 4 bases and J lost 4; bases outside the gene matches: 4. The CDR3 is 15 amino acids. The V gene's germline CDR1 is SGHRS and CDR2 YFSETQ. CDR3 DNA: TGCGCCAGCAGCCCAGCGGGAGGGCCCACCGGGGAGCTGTTTTTT. Its translation is CASSPAGGPTGELFF. Full variable domain (remainder filled in from reference TRBV5-1 and TRBJ2-2): KAGVTQTPRYLIKTRGQQVTLSCSPISGHRSVSWYQQTPGQGLQFLFEYFSETQRNKGNFPGRFSGRQFSNSRSEMNVSTLELGDSALYLCASSPAGGPTGELFFGEGSRLTVL.